This passage covers 24 T cell receptor beta chains from one sample sequenced in a study of CD8 T cells in ankylosing spondylitis. Whole-study results and caveats: Blood of patients with ankylosing spondylitis appeared to be characterized by a TCR beta motif of several highly homologous variants.

Which antigens these TCRs recognize remains unknown. TCRdb passed the 5' RACE reads through MiXCR, listing each CDR3 protein once. The sample includes about 840,000 distinct CDR3 sequences, approximately 12% seen only once; the top ten take approximately 0.51%. The sequenced material came from blood, either unsorted or a sorted T cell fraction (not recorded which). The receptors shown here come from a male donor with ankylosing spondylitis.

This clonotype was recorded a few times. The J gene is TRBJ1-3, the V gene TRBV7-4, with 7 bases that match TRBD1. There are 16 residues in the CDR3. J gave up 3 bases and V 5 bases, and 10 bases lay outside the gene matches. Looked up from germline, CDR1 is SGHVT and CDR2 is SQSDAQ. CDR3 sequence reads: CASSRSLYRGGNTIYF. In nucleotides, the CDR3 is TGTGCCAGCAGCCGAAGCCTCTACAGGGGTGGAAACACCATATATTTT.

There are a few counts of this clonotype. The V gene is TRBV5-5, the J gene TRBJ1-5, with TRBD1 matching over 7 bases. Germline assignment: CDR1 SGHKS and CDR2 YYEKEE (reference sequence). CDR3 length: 18 residues. Trimming took 1 base from V and 10 from J; bases not matched to a gene: 20. The CDR3 DNA follows: TGTGCCAGCAGCTTGCTGGGACCGAGGGACAGCCTAGGGGATCCCCAGCATTTT. It translates to CASSLLGPRDSLGDPQHF.

This clonotype has just a few counts. The rearrangement joins TRBV20-1 to TRBJ2-2; tentatively, D is TRBD2 (5 bases). Per germline, CDR1 DFQATT and CDR2 SNEGSKA (reference sequence). V was cut by 1 base and J by 6 bases, with 15 bases left in between. CDR3 size: 15 residues. The CDR3 loop reads CSARVVGMGAGELFF. As DNA, the CDR3 is TGCAGTGCTAGAGTCGTCGGGATGGGTGCCGGGGAGCTGTTTTTT.

This clonotype was recorded many times. For the CDR3, the DNA is TGTGCCAGCAGCAGGGAAATGCTAGCCACAGATACGCAGTATTTT. Translating gives CASSREMLATDTQYF. The rearrangement joins TRBV4-2 to TRBJ2-3, with D tentatively TRBD2 (5 bases). V was clipped by 5 bases and J by 2 bases, with 14 bases between them. CDR1 and CDR2 (germline): LGHNA, YNFKEQ. CDR3 size: 15 residues.

This chain joins TRBV15 and TRBJ2-3, with 8 bases lining up with TRBD2. V dropped 1 base and J dropped 1; count of bases not matched to a gene: 4. The CDR3 has 16 residues. Germline V gene sequence: CDR1 LNHNV, CDR2 YYDKDF (reference sequence). CDR3 in amino acids: CATSRVVREGTDTQYF. The CDR3 nucleotides are TGTGCCACCAGCAGAGTAGTGCGGGAGGGCACAGATACGCAGTATTTT. The full variable domain, its missing parts supplied by reference TRBV15 and TRBJ2-3, is DAMVIQNPRYQVTQFGKPVTLSCSQTLNHNVMYWYQQKSSQAPKLLFHYYDKDFNNEADTPDNFQSRRPNTSFCFLDIRSPGLGDTAMYLCATSRVVREGTDTQYFGPGTRLTVL.

V usage is TRBV3-1 and J usage is TRBJ1-2, with 11 positions matching TRBD1. The CDR3 extends over 14 amino acids. Germline CDR1 reads LGHDT; CDR2 reads YNNKEL (reference sequence). J gave up 4 bases and V 6 bases, and 4 bases lay outside the gene matches. CDR3 in amino acids: CASRDRGHSYGYTF. CDR3 DNA: TGTGCCAGCAGGGACAGGGGGCATAGCTATGGCTACACCTTC.

There are many counts of this clonotype. The V gene is TRBV7-2, the J gene TRBJ1-6; 7 bases map to TRBD1. The germline gives CDR1 SGHTA, CDR2 FQGNSA. V gave up 5 bases and J gave up 11 bases; unmatched junction bases: 9. The CDR3 is 14 residues long. CDR3 in DNA: TGTGCCAGCAGCGCTAGCCAGGGGGAGACACCCCTCCACTTT. Its translation: CASSASQGETPLHF.

This clonotype appeared many times. The chain is built from TRBV5-1 and TRBJ1-1; possible D gene TRBD1, 6 bases. This CDR3 is built from 13 residues. Deletions cut 4 bases from V and 5 bases from J, with 12 bases between. Germline CDR1 and CDR2: SGHRS and YFSETQ. The CDR3 is CASSEGGTTEAFF. The CDR3 DNA follows: TGCGCCAGCAGCGAGGGGGGAACGACTGAAGCTTTCTTT. Full variable domain (missing parts from reference TRBV5-1 and TRBJ1-1): KAGVTQTPRYLIKTRGQQVTLSCSPISGHRSVSWYQQTPGQGLQFLFEYFSETQRNKGNFPGRFSGRQFSNSRSEMNVSTLELGDSALYLCASSEGGTTEAFFGQGTRLTVV.

This clonotype showed up many times. The chain couples TRBV7-2 to TRBJ1-2, with D possibly matching TRBD1 (5 bases). The CDR3 totals 15 residues. The germline CDR1 and CDR2 sequences are SGHTA and FQGNSA. With 5 bases removed from V and 4 bases from J, the gap between germline ends came to 17 bases. The CDR3 DNA reads TGTGCCAGCAGCCCACGGGGGAGCTTCTCCTATGGCTACACCTTC. Amino acid sequence: CASSPRGSFSYGYTF.

The chain joins TRBV12-3 or TRBV12-4 to TRBJ2-2; no clear D gene. V dropped 2 bases and J dropped 9 bases, with 7 bases sitting between them. This CDR3 is 12 amino acids long. In DNA, the CDR3 is TGTGCCAGCAGTTTAAGGTTCCGGGAGCTGTTTTTT. Protein sequence: CASSLRFRELFF.

The chain recombines TRBV20-1 with TRBJ2-7; D remains ambiguous. This CDR3 has 12 residues. The V end was cut by 2 bases, the J end by 4 bases, with 9 bases between. Germline V lookup: CDR1 DFQATT, CDR2 SNEGSKA (reference sequence). For the CDR3, the DNA is TGCAGTGCTAGAAGTAGGGTTTACGAGCAGTACTTC. As protein: CSARSRVYEQYF.

This clonotype showed up just a few times. V gene TRBV30 combines with J gene TRBJ1-2; 7 nucleotides agree with TRBD1. Per germline, CDR1 GTSNPN and CDR2 SVGIG (reference sequence). The trim removed 3 bases at V and 2 bases at J, leaving 3 bases unmatched. This CDR3 spans 13 amino acids. The CDR3 reads CAWSLTGNYGYTF. The CDR3 region has the DNA TGTGCCTGGAGCCTGACAGGGAACTATGGCTACACCTTC.

This chain joins TRBV20-1 and TRBJ1-2, with a tentative D call TRBD1 (6 bases). The germline V gene has CDR1 DFQATT and CDR2 SNEGSKA (reference sequence). This CDR3 spans 14 amino acids. V was pared by 5 bases and J by 1 base, with 14 bases between. CDR3 bases: TGCAGTGCTCCAGACAGGAGCTTTAACTATGGCTACACCTTC. Protein product: CSAPDRSFNYGYTF.

The rearrangement joins TRBV7-6 to TRBJ2-1, with TRBD2 identical over 10 bases. The CDR3 spans 16 residues. CDR1 is SGHVS and CDR2 is FNYEAQ in the germline V gene. Trimming removed 2 bases from V and 8 bases from J; junction bases left unmatched: 9. CDR3 protein: CASSLFVLAGGYEQFF. DNA for the CDR3: TGTGCCAGCAGCTTATTCGTGTTAGCGGGAGGATATGAGCAGTTCTTC.

This clonotype was counted at least ten times. The CDR3 reads CSARGGTVEETQYF. The CDR3 bases are TGCAGTGCTAGAGGTGGGACAGTTGAAGAGACCCAGTACTTC. J is TRBJ2-5 and V is TRBV20-1; 7 bases align to TRBD1. Germline V gene lookup returns CDR1 DFQATT and CDR2 SNEGSKA (reference sequence). The CDR3 runs to 14 residues. After removal of 1 base from V and 3 bases from J, the junction contained 5 bases not matched to a gene.

This sequence joins TRBV7-2 and TRBJ2-1, with D possibly matching TRBD2 (6 bases). Germline loops: CDR1 SGHTA, CDR2 FQGNSA. CDR3 length: 17 amino acids. Trimming cost V 0 bases and J 1 base, with 13 bases left between them. CDR3 bases: TGTGCCAGCAGCTTAGCGCGAGGAGGGAGATCCTACAATGAGCAGTTCTTC. This translates into CASSLARGGRSYNEQFF.

At least ten counts were recorded for this clonotype. The chain recombines TRBV10-3 with TRBJ1-2; TRBD1 aligns across 7 bases. The CDR3 totals 16 residues. Germline values: CDR1 ENHRY, CDR2 SYGVKD. The V gene end was trimmed by 3 bases and the J gene end by 4 bases; junction bases not matched to a gene: 11. CDR3: CAISELGDSSFYGYTF. DNA of the CDR3: TGTGCCATCAGTGAACTCGGGGACAGCTCCTTCTATGGCTACACCTTC.

This clonotype was detected only a few times. The chain employs TRBV28 and TRBJ2-3; 8 positions match TRBD2. Trimming cost V 5 bases and J 1 base; bases outside gene matches: 8. The CDR3 spans 16 residues. Germline assignment: CDR1 MDHEN and CDR2 SYDVKM. In DNA, the CDR3 is TGTGCCAGCAGTCTCCTGAGCGGGGGCGGCACAGATACGCAGTATTTT. Translated: CASSLLSGGGTDTQYF.

This clonotype was seen more than once but under ten times. The chain joins TRBV12-3 or TRBV12-4 to TRBJ1-2, with 9 bases aligning to TRBD1. The ends lost 6 bases at V and 0 bases at J; junction bases unmatched: 5. The CDR3 is 15 residues long. CDR3 sequence (DNA): TGTGCCAGCAGGAACCGGGACAGGGCTAACTATGGCTACACCTTC. Translating gives CASRNRDRANYGYTF.

The rearrangement uses TRBV20-1 and TRBJ1-2, with 9 bases that match TRBD1. This CDR3 contains 14 residues. Per the germline V gene, CDR1 is DFQATT and CDR2 is SNEGSKA (reference sequence). J gave up 2 bases and V 5 bases, and 6 bases lay outside the gene matches. The CDR3 here is CSARTGARNYGYTF. CDR3 coding DNA: TGCAGTGCTCGGACAGGGGCCAGAAACTATGGCTACACCTTC.

The chain recombines TRBV20-1 with TRBJ2-5; D possibly corresponds to TRBD2 (5 bases). The CDR3 extends over 13 amino acids. The ends were cut back, 3 bases at V and 0 bases at J, with 8 bases in the middle. Germline V CDR1 and CDR2: DFQATT, SNEGSKA (reference sequence). CDR3 DNA: TGCAGTGCTAGGGAGGTGTACCAAGAGACCCAGTACTTC. Amino acids: CSAREVYQETQYF.

This clonotype appeared many times. The chain links TRBV7-6 to TRBJ1-2; tentatively, D is TRBD1 (5 bases). V gave up 1 base and J gave up 5 bases, with 11 bases separating them. The CDR3 runs to 14 residues. Germline V gene lookup returns CDR1 SGHVS and CDR2 FNYEAQ. Here the CDR3 DNA reads TGTGCCAGCAGCTTAGGTTGGACATCGTATGGCTACACCTTC. Translating gives CASSLGWTSYGYTF.

This chain uses TRBV7-8 with TRBJ2-2, with D uncertain. Germline V gene sequence: CDR1 SGHVS, CDR2 FQNEAQ. The CDR3 consists of 14 residues. V shed 2 bases and J shed 6 bases, with 10 bases lying between them. CDR3 nucleotides: TGTGCCAGCAGCTTATATGGCGAGGCCGGGGAGCTGTTTTTT. This codes for CASSLYGEAGELFF. The whole variable domain, filled in from reference TRBV7-8 and TRBJ2-2, reads GAGVSQSPRYKVAKRGQDVALRCDPISGHVSLFWYQQALGQGPEFLTYFQNEAQLDKSGLPSDRFFAERPEGSVSTLKIQRTQQEDSAVYLCASSLYGEAGELFFGEGSRLTVL.

This clonotype showed up just a few times. The V call is TRBV28, the J call TRBJ1-3, with a weak D call TRBD1 (5 bases). The CDR3 extends over 15 amino acids. V was cut by 6 bases and J by 3 bases, with 15 bases left in between. CDR1 is MDHEN and CDR2 is SYDVKM in the germline V gene. In DNA, the CDR3 is TGTGCCAGCAGCCCGCCGGGGGAGGGTGGAAACACCATATATTTT. Its translation is CASSPPGEGGNTIYF.